A single sample is the source of the 11 T cell receptor beta chains below, sequenced in a study of breast tumors, draining lymph nodes, adjacent tissues. TCRdb used MiXCR to reprocess the multiplex PCR reads, holding one entry per CDR3 protein. The repertoire holds over 60,000 distinct CDR3 sequences, with roughly 59% as singletons. The specimen sequenced was breast tumor tissue. These receptors were obtained from a female donor with breast cancer. Some clones in this sample may be carry-over from other donors' samples.

This clonotype was counted at least ten times. J is TRBJ2-7 and V is TRBV20-1; D not resolved. V lost 2 bases, J lost 2 bases, and 10 bases lay in between. Germline CDR1 reads DFQATT; CDR2 reads SNEGSKA (reference sequence). The CDR3 loop spans 13 amino acids. In DNA, the CDR3 is TGCAGTGCTAGATCGGCTGGCACCTACGAGCAGTACTTC. Its translation: CSARSAGTYEQYF.

This clonotype was seen ten or more times. The V gene is TRBV20-1, the J gene TRBJ2-5, with 11 bases aligning to TRBD2. Germline V gives CDR1 DFQATT, CDR2 SNEGSKA (reference sequence). J was trimmed by 3 bases and V by 0 bases; bases with no gene match: 6. This CDR3 has 16 amino acids. CDR3 bases: TGCAGTGCTAGAGATAGCGGGGGGGCCACGGAAGAGACCCAGTACTTC. As protein: CSARDSGGATEETQYF.

This chain links TRBV6-2 or TRBV6-3 with TRBJ2-1; D ambiguous. This CDR3 is built from 15 residues. Per the germline V gene, CDR1 is MNHEY and CDR2 is SVGEGT. The V end was cut by 6 bases, the J end by 11 bases, with 23 bases between. CDR3 DNA: TGTGCCAGCAGCAGTAGGCTCACTCCCCCTAATCAGCAGTTCTTC. Its protein is CASSSRLTPPNQQFF.

Comment on this clonotype: A much larger clone sits a single nucleotide away, making a read error possible. The CDR3 does not end in the conserved phenylalanine or tryptophan, so this is likely a read error. The rearrangement links TRBV28 to TRBJ2-7, with a tentative D call TRBD2 (6 bases). Trimming took off 2 bases at V and 7 bases at J, with 18 bases between the two ends. From germline, CDR1 is MDHEN and CDR2 SYDVKM. The CDR3 extends over 15 amino acids. DNA of the CDR3: TGTGCCAGCAGTTTAAGTATTAGAGGGGCGGGGGAGCAGTACCTC. Its translation: CASSLSIRGAGEQYL.

There are many counts of this clonotype. The limits of the CDR3 on the DNA are not certain, so only TCRdb's listed CDR3 is given. The chain combines TRBV3-1 with TRBJ2-7; no check of the table's D call, TRBD1, against the DNA was made. The germline CDR1 and CDR2 sequences are LGHDT and YNNKEL (reference sequence). The CDR3 comprises 15 residues, both ends counted. The CDR3 sequence: CASSQVGTGAAPEYF.

As for this clonotype: A read error is likely, as this CDR3 ends without the conserved phenylalanine or tryptophan. The chain joins TRBV10-2 to TRBJ1-2; 7 bases agree with TRBD1. The germline gives CDR1 WSHSY, CDR2 SAAADI. With 6 bases clipped from V and 6 bases from J, the junction kept 13 bases outside the gene matches. This CDR3 region has 15 residues. CDR3 nucleotide sequence: TGCGCCAGCAGCCCGACAGGGAAGGTAAAGGATGGCTACACCTCC. As protein: CASSPTGKVKDGYTS.

This clonotype was observed a few times. V and J are TRBV6-1 and TRBJ2-5; perhaps TRBD2 as D (6 bases). The CDR3 is 14 amino acids. Germline CDR1 and CDR2: MNHNS and SASEGT. Trimming took 8 bases from V and 2 from J, leaving 15 bases between them. The CDR3 sequence is CASGRLVGQETQYF. The CDR3 nucleotides read TGTGCCAGCGGACGACTAGTGGGTCAAGAGACCCAGTACTTC.

This clonotype was seen repeatedly, ten times or more. The genes are TRBV11-2 and TRBJ2-1, with D uncertain. Germline values: CDR1 SGHAT, CDR2 FQNNGV. V dropped 4 bases and J dropped 1 base, with 17 bases sitting between them. The CDR3 is 17 amino acids. The CDR3 DNA follows: TGTGCCAGCAGCTCCCAGTATGGCCCCCCGTCCTACAATGAGCAGTTCTTC. Translated, it gives CASSSQYGPPSYNEQFF.

The chain uses TRBV2 and TRBJ1-2, with 8 bases aligning to TRBD1. The CDR3 loop spans 12 amino acids. Germline V gene lookup returns CDR1 SNHLY and CDR2 FYNNEI. The junction had 4 bases not matched to a gene; V was cut back by 5 bases and J by 8 bases. CDR3 protein: CASSLTGVGYTF. CDR3 DNA: TGTGCCAGCAGTTTGACAGGGGTGGGCTACACCTTC.

The chain is built from TRBV25-1 and TRBJ1-2; possibly TRBD1 for D (6 bases). The ends were cut back, 5 bases at V and 3 bases at J, with 13 bases in the middle. Germline CDR1 reads MGHDK; CDR2 reads SYGVNS. The CDR3 contains 14 residues. The CDR3 is CASSHGGGDYGYTF. CDR3 coding DNA: TGTGCCAGCAGTCACGGGGGGGGCGACTATGGCTACACCTTC.

This clonotype occurred many times. The chain links TRBV2 to TRBJ2-1, with 9 bases lining up with TRBD1. Germline CDR1 is SNHLY and CDR2 is FYNNEI. V lost 4 bases and J lost 0; bases outside the gene matches: 1. This CDR3 is 15 amino acids long. CDR3 in amino acids: CASSGDRASYNEQFF. CDR3 DNA: TGTGCCAGCAGTGGGGACAGGGCCTCCTACAATGAGCAGTTCTTC.